The 17 T cell receptor beta chains below were found in one sample sequenced in a study of identical twins. TCRdb itself ran the 5' RACE reads through MiXCR, one entry per CDR3 protein. Among 500,000 to 550,000 distinct CDR3 sequences listed, 20% to 25% were seen once. The same sample was also studied in work on yellow fever vaccine responses in identical twins.

Sequenced sample: CD4+ T cells sorted from blood. These receptors were taken from a woman younger than 30 in good health.

The chain is built from TRBV3-1 and TRBJ1-6; 9 bases fit TRBD1. The trim removed 4 bases at V and 12 bases at J, leaving 10 bases unmatched. The CDR3 consists of 15 residues. CDR1 is LGHDT, CDR2 YNNKEL, per germline (reference sequence). Written as DNA, the CDR3 is TGTGCCAGCAGCCCGCGAGGGACAGGGAGTGGACCCCTCCACTTT. Amino acid sequence: CASSPRGTGSGPLHF.

The gene calls are TRBV3-1 and TRBJ1-4; no definite D call. The CDR3 is 13 residues long. CDR1 is LGHDT, CDR2 YNNKEL, per germline (reference sequence). Trimming took off 4 bases at V and 3 bases at J, with 6 bases between the two ends. CDR3 nucleotides: TGTGCCAGCAGCCCCCCGGCTAATGAAAAACTGTTTTTT. Translated, it gives CASSPPANEKLFF.

This clonotype was counted between two and nine times. The genes are TRBV11-3 and TRBJ2-3, with D possibly being TRBD2 (5 bases). With 5 bases removed from V and 0 bases from J, the gap between germline ends came to 9 bases. The germline V gene encodes CDR1 SGHNT and CDR2 YENEEA. This CDR3 is built from 14 residues. As DNA, the CDR3 is TGTGCCAGCAGCAAAGGAGGCAGCACAGATACGCAGTATTTT. It encodes CASSKGGSTDTQYF.

The chain couples TRBV6-1 to TRBJ2-7; 7 positions agree with TRBD1. Germline CDR1 and CDR2: MNHNS and SASEGT. The CDR3 is 13 residues long. With V trimmed by 6 bases and J by 6 bases, 8 bases remained unmatched. This CDR3 is CASSRDREGEQYF. The CDR3 DNA reads TGTGCCAGCAGCCGCGACAGGGAAGGCGAGCAGTACTTC.

CDR3 sequence (DNA): TGTGCCAGCCACAAAAGCGGGTCTCTATGGAACACCGGGGAGCTGTTTTTT. Translation: CASHKSGSLWNTGELFF. V is TRBV7-3 and J is TRBJ2-2; D possibly corresponds to TRBD2 (6 bases). Germline values: CDR1 SGHTA, CDR2 FQGTGA. This CDR3 has 17 amino acids. V lost 8 bases and J 1 base, leaving 20 bases between the germline ends.

The chain carries TRBV5-1 and TRBJ2-7, with D unresolved. This CDR3 comprises 16 residues. CDR1 and CDR2 from the germline V gene are SGHRS and YFSETQ. The ends were cut back, 4 bases at V and 4 bases at J, with 21 bases in the middle. CDR3 in amino acids: CASSPNPPDVHYEQYF. The DNA of the CDR3 is TGCGCCAGCAGCCCAAACCCCCCGGACGTACATTACGAGCAGTACTTC.

The chain has TRBV7-9 and TRBJ2-2; D possibly corresponds to TRBD1 (5 bases). This CDR3 spans 17 amino acids. Looked up from germline, CDR1 is SEHNR and CDR2 is FQNEAQ (reference sequence). V lost 1 base, J lost 5 bases, and 17 bases lay in between. The DNA of the CDR3 is TGTGCCAGCAGCTTAGTCAGCCGTGGGGCAAATACCGGGGAGCTGTTTTTT. Translated: CASSLVSRGANTGELFF.

The V and J genes are TRBV7-9 and TRBJ2-1; 9 nucleotides line up with TRBD2. Trimming cost V 7 bases and J 7 bases; bases outside gene matches: 14. The CDR3 is 16 amino acids. Germline CDR1 SEHNR, CDR2 FQNEAQ (reference sequence). This CDR3 is CASTTSGVSGSNEQFF. The CDR3 coding sequence is TGTGCCAGCACCACCAGCGGGGTTAGCGGGAGTAATGAGCAGTTCTTC. The whole variable domain, remainder taken from reference TRBV7-9 and TRBJ2-1, is DTGVSQNPRHKITKRGQNVTFRCDPISEHNRLYWYRQTLGQGPEFLTYFQNEAQLEKSRLLSDRFSAERPKGSFSTLEIQRTEQGDSAMYLCASTTSGVSGSNEQFFGPGTRLTVL.

This clonotype was recorded many times. The chain recombines TRBV7-6 with TRBJ2-1; 8 positions match TRBD2. Germline loops: CDR1 SGHVS, CDR2 FNYEAQ. The CDR3 is 15 amino acids. V dropped 4 bases and J dropped 1; count of bases not matched to a gene: 3. CDR3 region: CASSSSGPSYNEQFF. For the CDR3, the DNA is TGTGCCAGCAGCTCTAGCGGGCCTTCCTACAATGAGCAGTTCTTC.

The table lists this clonotype with a few counts. The chain joins TRBV9 to TRBJ2-5; 12 positions agree with TRBD2. Germline lookup yields CDR1 SGDLS and CDR2 YYNGEE. There are 15 residues in the CDR3. Trimming removed 3 bases from V and 4 bases from J; junction bases left unmatched: 4. This CDR3 reads CASSASSGGAETQYF. CDR3 DNA: TGTGCCAGCAGCGCCTCTAGCGGGGGGGCAGAGACCCAGTACTTC.

This clonotype appeared many times. The V gene is TRBV20-1, the J gene TRBJ2-3; D may be TRBD2 (6 bases). Trimming removed 1 base from V and 0 bases from J, with 11 bases in between. Germline V lookup: CDR1 DFQATT, CDR2 SNEGSKA (reference sequence). The CDR3 length is 15 residues. The CDR3 DNA reads as TGCAGTGCTAGAGTTGCGGGGTTGAGCACAGATACGCAGTATTTT. Its protein is CSARVAGLSTDTQYF.

The chain is built from TRBV3-1 and TRBJ1-1, with D unclear. The germline V gene encodes CDR1 LGHDT and CDR2 YNNKEL (reference sequence). The V end was cut by 1 base, the J end by 1 base, with 7 bases between. The CDR3 spans 14 residues. CDR3 bases: TGTGCCAGCAGCCAAGGATGGGAGAACACTGAAGCTTTCTTT. Translation: CASSQGWENTEAFF.

This clonotype came up a few times. The rearrangement links TRBV4-2 to TRBJ2-2, with D possibly TRBD1 on 6 matching bases. The CDR3 extends over 18 amino acids. Per germline, CDR1 LGHNA and CDR2 YNFKEQ. Trimming left V 2 bases short and J 0 bases short, with 16 bases between. This CDR3 reads CASSQWGPGTPNTGELFF. CDR3 bases: TGTGCCAGCAGCCAATGGGGCCCCGGGACACCGAACACCGGGGAGCTGTTTTTT.

This clonotype has only one observation. The chain employs TRBV14 and TRBJ2-2; tentatively, D is TRBD2 (6 bases). V gave up 4 bases and J gave up 10 bases, with 16 bases separating them. The CDR3 is 14 amino acids. Germline V gene lookup returns CDR1 SGHDN and CDR2 FVKESK. The CDR3 reads CASSLSLAGSELFF. CDR3 sequence (DNA): TGTGCCAGCAGCCTAAGTTTGGCGGGATCGGAGCTGTTTTTT.

This clonotype was counted only a few times. The genes are TRBV12-3 or TRBV12-4 and TRBJ2-7; TRBD2 matches 7 bases. V lost 3 bases to trimming and J lost 2 bases; unmatched junction nucleotides: 7. The CDR3 runs 15 residues. The CDR3 DNA reads TGTGCCAGCAGTTTGGGAGGCGGGACTACCTACGAGCAGTACTTC. Residues: CASSLGGGTTYEQYF.

This clonotype was counted between two and nine times. The V and J genes are TRBV19 and TRBJ2-1, with D possibly being TRBD1 (6 bases). The CDR3 covers 13 residues. Looked up from germline, CDR1 is LNHDA and CDR2 is SQIVND (reference sequence). Trimming pared 4 bases from V and 9 bases from J, leaving 13 bases between. CDR3 amino acids: CASSKQGAAEQFF. CDR3 coding DNA: TGTGCCAGTAGTAAACAGGGTGCTGCTGAGCAGTTCTTC.

This clonotype was counted a few times. This chain joins TRBV27 and TRBJ1-1; no reliable D call. Germline CDR1 reads MNHEY; CDR2 reads SMNVEV (reference sequence). The V gene lost 4 bases and the J gene lost 4 bases, with 4 bases spanning the gap. There are 11 residues in the CDR3. In DNA form, the CDR3 reads TGTGCCAGCAGTTCTCCCACTGAAGCTTTCTTT. Protein sequence: CASSSPTEAFF.